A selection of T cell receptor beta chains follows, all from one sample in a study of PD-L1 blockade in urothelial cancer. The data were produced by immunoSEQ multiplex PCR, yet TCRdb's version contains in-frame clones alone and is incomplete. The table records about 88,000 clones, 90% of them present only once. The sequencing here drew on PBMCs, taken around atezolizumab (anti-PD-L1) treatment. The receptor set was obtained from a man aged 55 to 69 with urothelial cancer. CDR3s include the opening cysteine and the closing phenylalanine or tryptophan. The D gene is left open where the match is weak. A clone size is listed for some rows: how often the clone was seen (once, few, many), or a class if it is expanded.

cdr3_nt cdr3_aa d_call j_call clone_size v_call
TGTGCCAGCACCTTAGGCGGGGCAATGGAGACCCAGTACTTC CASTLGGAMETQYF NA TRBJ2-5 NA TRBV28
TGCAGTGCTAGCCAACAACGGGAGCTGTTTTTT CSASQQRELFF NA TRBJ2-2 NA TRBV20-1
TGTGCCAGCAGCTTAGTTTCAACTAGCACAGATACGCAGTATTTT CASSLVSTSTDTQYF NA TRBJ2-3 NA TRBV7-2
TGTGCCAGCAGCCAGAAAAGGACAGGAAATGAAAAACTGTTTTTT CASSQKRTGNEKLFF TRBD1 TRBJ1-4 NA TRBV5-4
TGTGCCAGCAGTAAGGACAGAGTGAGGGAAAAACTGTTTTTT CASSKDRVREKLFF NA TRBJ1-4 NA TRBV28
TGTGCCAGCTCACCCGGACAGGGTGGAGGGGAGCAGTACTTC CASSPGQGGGEQYF TRBD1 TRBJ2-7 NA TRBV18
TGTGCCAGCAGCAAAGTGGCTAGCGGTACGACGGATACGCAGTATTTT CASSKVASGTTDTQYF TRBD2 TRBJ2-3 NA TRBV7-3
TGTGCCAGCAGCTCACAAGGACTAGCGGGGGAGGGACAGTACTTC CASSSQGLAGEGQYF TRBD2 TRBJ2-7 NA TRBV5-4
TGTGCCAGCAGTTTTAACAGGGGAACGGTGGGGGGGACCCAGTACTTC CASSFNRGTVGGTQYF NA TRBJ2-5 NA TRBV27
TGTGCCAGTAGTATAGACCCCCGACAGGGTTGGACCCAGTACTTC CASSIDPRQGWTQYF TRBD1 TRBJ2-5 NA TRBV19
TGTGCCAGCACCTATAGCGGGGCCCAGAGGGAGACCCAGTACTTC CASTYSGAQRETQYF TRBD2 TRBJ2-5 NA TRBV7-9
TGTGCCAGCAGCTTTCGACAGGGCAATCAGCCCCAGCATTTT CASSFRQGNQPQHF NA TRBJ1-5 NA TRBV5-5
TGCGCCAGCAGCCAAAACTCAGGCCCCGGCGAGCAGTACTTC CASSQNSGPGEQYF NA TRBJ2-7 NA TRBV4-1
TGTGCCAGCAGCTTGGGCGCAGATACGCAGTATTTT CASSLGADTQYF NA TRBJ2-3 NA TRBV5-5
TGCGCCAGCAGCCAAGAGGGGGGACTGTACTCCTATAATTCACCCCTCCACTTT CASSQEGGLYSYNSPLHF NA TRBJ1-6 NA TRBV4-1
TGTGCCAGCGGGGGAACGACAGGTCCCTACGAGCAGTACTTC CASGGTTGPYEQYF NA TRBJ2-7 NA TRBV6-5
TGTGCCAGCAGCTTAACAGGGAGGGGCACTGAAGCTTTCTTT CASSLTGRGTEAFF NA TRBJ1-1 NA TRBV11-2
TGCGCCAGCAGCCCCCCTTCTGTCCAGCCCCAGCATTTT CASSPPSVQPQHF NA TRBJ1-5 few TRBV4-1
TGTGCCAGCAGCCCCCGTTTAGCGGGGTCGGAAAACATTCAGTACTTC CASSPRLAGSENIQYF TRBD2 TRBJ2-4 NA TRBV5-8
TGTGCCAGCGTTGCCGGGGGGGCATCCTACGAGCAGTACTTC CASVAGGASYEQYF TRBD2 TRBJ2-7 NA TRBV2
TGTGCCAGCATGAGGTCGACCGGGGAGCTGTTTTTT CASMRSTGELFF NA TRBJ2-2 NA TRBV28
TGTGCCAGCACCGGACAGAACCAAGAGACCCAGTACTTC CASTGQNQETQYF NA TRBJ2-5 NA TRBV6-5
TGTGCCACGGGGGTGGACTCCTATAATTCACCCCTCCACTTT CATGVDSYNSPLHF NA TRBJ1-6 NA TRBV7-2
TGTGCCAGCAGTCGGACAGGGGCCATGAACACTGAAGCTTTCTTT CASSRTGAMNTEAFF TRBD1 TRBJ1-1 NA TRBV6-6
TGTGCCAGCAGTAGGAACAGGGGTGAGACCCAGTACTTC CASSRNRGETQYF TRBD1 TRBJ2-5 few TRBV2
TGTGCCAGCAGTGTTCCGCGGAGAAATTTCCATGAGCAGTTCTTC CASSVPRRNFHEQFF NA TRBJ2-1 NA TRBV2
TGTGCCAGCAGCGAGCGCTCCGGGACTCTACCCGAGACCCAGTACTTC CASSERSGTLPETQYF NA TRBJ2-5 NA TRBV9
TGTGCCCGCATCCAATACTTCGTTCTTGGCGGCTACGAGCAGTACTTC CARIQYFVLGGYEQYF NA TRBJ2-7 NA TRBV7-3